The next 11 T cell receptor beta chains were all read from a single sample in a study of blood T cell repertoires in COVID-19. TCRdb keeps only in-frame clones here, not all; method: immunoSEQ multiplex PCR. The table includes approximately 240,000 clones, more than 80% detected once. The sample was peripheral blood. The source of these receptors is a human donor in a cohort sampled during active COVID-19.

This clone has a single count. The chain employs TRBV5-4 and TRBJ1-4; TRBD1 aligns across 7 bases. The V segment lost 3 bases and the J segment 6 bases; nucleotides outside the gene matches: 5. This CDR3 comprises 14 residues. Per the germline V gene, CDR1 is SGHNT and CDR2 is YYREEE (reference sequence). CDR3 nucleotides: TGTGCCAGCAGCTCGATCGACAGGGATGAAAAACTGTTTTTT. This encodes CASSSIDRDEKLFF.

The sample holds one count of this clone. This sequence joins TRBV7-6 and TRBJ1-6, with TRBD1 matching 7 bases. V trimming: 1 base; J trimming: 7 bases; junction bases outside the gene matches: 4. CDR3 length equals 15 residues. In germline, CDR1 is SGHVS, CDR2 FNYEAQ. The DNA for the CDR3 is TGTGCCAGCAGCTTAGGCACAGGGGAAAATTCACCCCTCCACTTT. Protein: CASSLGTGENSPLHF.

V gene TRBV27 combines with J gene TRBJ1-5, with a weak D call TRBD1 (5 bases). Trimming shortened V by 0 bases and J by 6 bases, and 6 bases separated the two germline ends. The germline V gene encodes CDR1 MNHEY and CDR2 SMNVEV (reference sequence). This CDR3 has 13 amino acids. The CDR3 DNA follows: TGTGCCAGCAGTTTATCAACAGGTCAGCCCCAGCATTTT. It specifies CASSLSTGQPQHF.

The rearrangement links TRBV7-2 to TRBJ2-7, with 7 bases identical to TRBD2. J was trimmed by 3 bases and V by 5 bases; bases with no gene match: 7. Germline-derived CDR1 and CDR2 are SGHTA and FQGNSA. The CDR3 is 14 residues long. CDR3 bases: TGTGCCAGCAGCGGGGGAGGGGCCCTCTACGAGCAGTACTTC. Amino acids: CASSGGGALYEQYF.

The chain combines TRBV2 with TRBJ1-6; D may be TRBD1 (5 bases). Deletions cut 5 bases from V and 5 bases from J, with 13 bases between. Germline V CDR1 and CDR2: SNHLY, FYNNEI. The CDR3 length is 15 residues. The CDR3 sequence: CASSTRGGNNSPLHF. CDR3 nucleotide sequence: TGTGCCAGCAGTACCCGCGGGGGGAATAATTCACCCCTCCACTTT.

The V gene is TRBV9, the J gene TRBJ1-5; 8 bases agree with TRBD1. The ends lost 3 bases at V and 4 bases at J; junction bases unmatched: 3. Germline-derived CDR1 and CDR2 are SGDLS and YYNGEE. The CDR3 extends over 14 amino acids. CDR3 amino acids: CASSATGGNQPQHF. CDR3 DNA sequence: TGTGCCAGCAGCGCCACAGGGGGTAATCAGCCCCAGCATTTT.

The chain links TRBV5-6 to TRBJ2-3; tentatively, D is TRBD2 (6 bases). This CDR3 contains 12 residues. The germline CDR1 and CDR2 sequences are SGHDT and YYEEEE. V shed 10 bases and J shed 4 bases, with 13 bases lying between them. CDR3 sequence reads: CAAGSWADTQYF. The DNA for the CDR3 is TGTGCCGCCGGGAGCTGGGCAGATACGCAGTATTTT.

The genes are TRBV6-2 or TRBV6-3 and TRBJ1-2, with D possibly TRBD1 on 5 matching bases. The length of the CDR3 is 13 residues. Trimming cost V 0 bases and J 8 bases, with 10 bases left between them. Germline assignment: CDR1 MNHEY and CDR2 SVGEGT. DNA for the CDR3: TGTGCCAGCAGTTACTCGGGCGGGGACGGCTACACCTTC. Translating gives CASSYSGGDGYTF.

The chain links TRBV10-3 to TRBJ1-1; D perhaps matches TRBD1 (5 bases). The CDR3 is 13 amino acids. V was trimmed by 4 bases and J by 5 bases, leaving 11 bases between them. Germline-derived CDR1 and CDR2 are ENHRY and SYGVKD. CDR3 residues: CAISGAKGTEAFF. The CDR3 DNA reads TGTGCCATCAGTGGGGCGAAGGGGACTGAAGCTTTCTTT.

This clone was found a few times. This rearrangement joins TRBV2 to TRBJ2-3; perhaps TRBD2 as D (5 bases). Per germline, CDR1 SNHLY and CDR2 FYNNEI. The CDR3 runs 14 residues. Trimming took 10 bases from V and 1 from J, leaving 15 bases between them. CDR3 region: CATSGIQGTDTQYF. Here the CDR3 DNA reads TGTGCCACTTCGGGGATCCAGGGCACAGATACGCAGTATTTT.

This rearrangement joins TRBV21-1 to TRBJ1-3; the DNA was not used to check the table's D call, TRBD1. TRBV21-1 is designated a pseudogene. This CDR3 comprises 19 residues. The CDR3 here is CASSSQSCDRDDSGNTIYF. The CDR3 DNA reads TGTGCCAGCAGCAGCCAAAGTTGTGACAGGGACGACTCTGGAAACACCATATATTTT.